These 19 T cell receptor beta chains originate from one sample sequenced in a study of graft-versus-host responses after intestinal transplantation. This table comes from immunoSEQ multiplex PCR, and its TCRdb copy is limited to in-frame clones, with some not included. Of under 45,000 clones in the sample, over 90% were seen once. The sample consisted of PBMCs, taken almost 750 days after intestinal transplantation. The origin of the receptors is a human patient who received an intestinal transplant, so some T cells may come from the graft donor.

The chain carries TRBV9 and TRBJ2-1; TRBD2 might be the D (5 bases). With 4 bases removed from V and 3 bases from J, the gap between germline ends came to 17 bases. The CDR3 runs 16 residues. Germline CDR1 is SGDLS and CDR2 is YYNGEE. CDR3 in DNA: TGTGCCAGCAGCCCAGGAGGAGCCAACCTCTACAATGAGCAGTTCTTC. Amino acids: CASSPGGANLYNEQFF.

This clone was detected only a few times. V gene TRBV19 combines with J gene TRBJ1-5; tentative D call: TRBD1 (6 bases). The CDR3 covers 17 residues. V lost 4 bases and J 0 bases, leaving 16 bases between the germline ends. Germline CDR1 LNHDA, CDR2 SQIVND (reference sequence). The CDR3 DNA is TGTGCCAGTAGTACCGGACAGCGGACTTATAGCAATCAGCCCCAGCATTTT. Translation gives CASSTGQRTYSNQPQHF.

The rearrangement links TRBV11-2 to TRBJ1-1, with 11 bases fitting TRBD1. The CDR3 consists of 18 residues. Germline-derived CDR1 and CDR2 are SGHAT and FQNNGV. Trimming took 5 bases from V and 5 from J; bases not matched to a gene: 16. CDR3 protein: CASSLIPGQGTGGTEAFF. As DNA, the CDR3 is TGTGCCAGCAGCCTTATTCCGGGACAGGGGACAGGGGGTACTGAAGCTTTCTTT.

The chain links TRBV2 to TRBJ2-5; D may correspond to TRBD1 or TRBD2 (5 bases each). V lost 4 bases and J lost 5, with 17 bases in between. Per germline, CDR1 SNHLY and CDR2 FYNNEI. This CDR3 region has 15 residues. The CDR3, as DNA: TGTGCCAGCAGTGTGGGGGTACCAGCTGGGGAGACCCAGTACTTC. Protein product: CASSVGVPAGETQYF.

This sequence joins TRBV2 and TRBJ2-1; no clear D. The V end lost 7 bases, the J end lost 6 bases, and 10 bases lay between the germline ends. The CDR3 consists of 12 residues. Germline V CDR1 and CDR2: SNHLY, FYNNEI. The CDR3: CASTSPTNEQFF. For the CDR3, the DNA is TGTGCCAGCACCAGCCCTACCAATGAGCAGTTCTTC.

This clone was recorded once. This chain links TRBV5-1 with TRBJ1-1, with D perhaps matching TRBD1 (5 bases). The germline CDR1 and CDR2 sequences are SGHRS and YFSETQ. V dropped 5 bases and J dropped 2 bases, with 19 bases sitting between them. This CDR3 comprises 16 residues. The CDR3 bases are TGCGCCAGCAGGGAGAGTACCGGGACGGGAAACACTGAAGCTTTCTTT. This translates into CASRESTGTGNTEAFF.

This chain uses TRBV6-1 with TRBJ1-5, with D possibly matching TRBD1 (5 bases). CDR1 and CDR2 (germline): MNHNS, SASEGT. This CDR3 is built from 13 residues. V was clipped by 6 bases and J by 1 base, with 7 bases between them. The CDR3 sequence: CASRWDSNQPQHF. CDR3 sequence (DNA): TGTGCCAGCAGATGGGACAGCAATCAGCCCCAGCATTTT.

The V gene is TRBV11-2, the J gene TRBJ2-2, with 9 bases aligning to TRBD2. With V trimmed by 5 bases and J by 8 bases, 15 bases remained unmatched. This CDR3 is built from 17 residues. Per the germline V gene, CDR1 is SGHAT and CDR2 is FQNNGV. CDR3 residues: CASSLFPGGGAPGELFF. CDR3 coding DNA: TGTGCCAGCAGCCTCTTCCCCGGCGGGGGGGCCCCGGGGGAGCTGTTTTTT.

The CDR3: CASSVPSGGVQTQYF. The DNA for the CDR3 is TGTGCCAGCAGCGTCCCTAGCGGGGGGGTACAGACCCAGTACTTC. The chain combines TRBV2 with TRBJ2-5; 12 bases are shared with TRBD2. Trimming took 6 bases from V and 6 from J; bases not matched to a gene: 8. Germline-derived CDR1 and CDR2 are SNHLY and FYNNEI. The CDR3 is made up of 15 amino acids. The full variable domain, rest sourced from reference TRBV2 and TRBJ2-5, is EPEVTQTPSHQVTQMGQEVILRCVPISNHLYFYWYRQILGQKVEFLVSFYNNEISEKSEIFDDQFSVERPDGSNFTLKIRSTKLEDSAMYFCASSVPSGGVQTQYFGPGTRLLVL.

V and J are TRBV11-3 and TRBJ2-2; D is uncertain. Trimming took 5 bases from V and 8 from J, leaving 12 bases between them. This CDR3 is built from 13 residues. The germline V gene encodes CDR1 SGHNT and CDR2 YENEEA. The CDR3 region is CASSPVLGGELFF. The CDR3 region has the DNA TGTGCCAGCAGCCCCGTTCTCGGAGGGGAGCTGTTTTTT.

The chain carries TRBV19 and TRBJ1-5; 8 bases agree with TRBD1. Germline V lookup: CDR1 LNHDA, CDR2 SQIVND (reference sequence). J lost 3 bases, V lost 2 bases, and 12 bases had no gene match. The CDR3 is 18 amino acids. The CDR3 spells CASSITLSTGVDNQPQHF. In DNA, the CDR3 is TGTGCCAGTAGTATAACCCTATCGACAGGGGTCGACAATCAGCCCCAGCATTTT.

The chain couples TRBV5-1 to TRBJ2-3; D is ambiguous. The CDR3 is 14 residues long. Trimming removed 0 bases at V and 0 bases at J, with 5 bases between. CDR1 SGHRS and CDR2 YFSETQ come from the germline V gene. This CDR3 is CASSLGGSTDTQYF. The CDR3 DNA reads TGCGCCAGCAGCTTGGGGGGAAGCACAGATACGCAGTATTTT.

The chain carries TRBV2 and TRBJ2-3; 10 bases agree with TRBD2. J gave up 3 bases and V 3 bases, and 3 bases lay outside the gene matches. Germline lookup yields CDR1 SNHLY and CDR2 FYNNEI. The CDR3 totals 15 residues. The CDR3 sequence is CASSDNSGGTDTQYF. The CDR3 nucleotides read TGTGCCAGCAGTGACAATAGCGGGGGGACAGATACGCAGTATTTT.

The rearrangement joins TRBV4-2 to TRBJ2-5; the match to TRBD2 covers 8 bases. This CDR3 region has 18 residues. Germline-derived CDR1 and CDR2 are LGHNA and YNFKEQ. V lost 5 bases to trimming and J lost 4 bases; unmatched junction nucleotides: 18. The CDR3 spells CASSTRVSGILAGETQYF. CDR3 DNA sequence: TGTGCCAGCAGCACCCGGGTTAGCGGGATCCTTGCGGGAGAGACCCAGTACTTC.

In DNA form, the CDR3 reads TGCGCCAGCAGTGAGAATCAGGGGCCGAACACTGAAGCTTTCTTT. Its translation is CASSENQGPNTEAFF. The chain recombines TRBV10-1 with TRBJ1-1; TRBD1 might be the D (6 bases). CDR3 length: 15 amino acids. V lost 2 bases and J lost 1, with 11 bases in between. CDR1 and CDR2 (germline): WNHNN, SYGVQD (reference sequence).

The V and J genes are TRBV5-4 and TRBJ2-1; no definite D call. This CDR3 contains 11 residues. V was cut by 1 base and J by 9 bases, with 5 bases left in between. CDR1 is SGHNT and CDR2 is YYREEE in the germline V gene (reference sequence). The CDR3 spells CASSLPGEQFF. The DNA for the CDR3 is TGTGCCAGCAGCTTGCCGGGTGAGCAGTTCTTC.

This chain uses TRBV6-1 with TRBJ1-5; D remains ambiguous. Germline CDR1 is MNHNS and CDR2 is SASEGT. V gave up 3 bases and J gave up 1 base, with 4 bases separating them. The CDR3 runs to 13 residues. The chain's CDR3 is CASSDRSNQPQHF. DNA of the CDR3: TGTGCCAGCAGTGACAGGAGCAATCAGCCCCAGCATTTT.

The chain joins TRBV7-2 to TRBJ2-7; 11 bases are a match to TRBD2. The J segment lost 0 bases and the V segment lost 7 bases, leaving 11 bases of the junction unmatched. The CDR3 loop spans 17 amino acids. In germline, CDR1 is SGHTA, CDR2 FQGNSA. CDR3 amino acids: CASMRVWTSGFSYEQYF. Written as DNA, the CDR3 is TGTGCCAGCATGCGCGTCTGGACTAGCGGGTTCTCCTACGAGCAGTACTTC.

The V call is TRBV29-1, the J call TRBJ1-2; 7 bases are shared with TRBD1. The CDR3 runs 13 residues. Germline V gives CDR1 SQVTM, CDR2 ANQGSEA. Trimming took 8 bases from V and 7 from J; bases not matched to a gene: 13. The CDR3 loop reads CSSSGGPMAGYTF. In DNA form, the CDR3 reads TGCAGCTCGTCAGGGGGACCTATGGCTGGCTACACCTTC.